Below, 5 T cell receptor beta chains from the same sample are listed, as sequenced in a study of neurological immune-mediated disorders. TCRdb redid the calling of the 5' RACE reads with MiXCR, one entry per CDR3 protein. Among 72,000 or so distinct CDR3 sequences, 15% to 20% were seen once, and the ten largest hold 15% to 19%. Sequencing used PBMCs. The receptors stem from a woman aged 40 to 50 in good health.

Many counts were recorded for this clonotype. J is TRBJ2-1 and V is TRBV12-3 or TRBV12-4, with TRBD2 as a possible D gene (7 bases). Deletions cut 5 bases from V and 9 bases from J, with 17 bases between. This CDR3 is 14 amino acids long. CDR3 loop: CASSDGGPGVEQFF. CDR3 bases: TGTGCCAGCAGTGACGGGGGGCCGGGGGTTGAGCAGTTCTTC.

This clonotype was observed at least ten times. The chain carries TRBV4-3 and TRBJ2-3; 12 bases line up with TRBD2. The CDR3 totals 16 residues. The trim removed 0 bases at V and 6 bases at J, leaving 4 bases unmatched. The V gene's germline CDR1 is LGHNA and CDR2 YSLEER. CDR3 region: CASSQDSSGGGDTQYF. The CDR3 DNA is TGCGCCAGCAGCCAAGATTCTAGCGGGGGGGGGGATACGCAGTATTTT.

This clonotype was seen many times. The chain is built from TRBV4-3 and TRBJ1-2; D is undetermined. V was clipped by 0 bases and J by 7 bases, with 9 bases between them. The CDR3 covers 13 residues. The germline gives CDR1 LGHNA, CDR2 YSLEER. The CDR3 loop is CASSQDHSGGYTF. Written as DNA, the CDR3 is TGCGCCAGCAGCCAAGATCACAGTGGTGGCTACACCTTC.

This clonotype was counted ten times or more. This rearrangement joins TRBV9 to TRBJ2-3; possible D gene TRBD2, 6 bases. CDR1 is SGDLS, CDR2 YYNGEE, per germline. This CDR3 has 15 residues. The V end lost 0 bases, the J end lost 2 bases, and 10 bases lay between the germline ends. CDR3 sequence: CASSVDWGDTDTQYF. The DNA for the CDR3 is TGTGCCAGCAGCGTAGATTGGGGGGACACAGATACGCAGTATTTT.

This clonotype was seen ten or more times. The chain employs TRBV3-1 and TRBJ2-7; TRBD1 is a possible D gene (5 bases). Germline V CDR1 and CDR2: LGHDT, YNNKEL (reference sequence). The V gene lost 0 bases and the J gene lost 0 bases, with 12 bases spanning the gap. The CDR3 is 16 residues long. In nucleotides, the CDR3 is TGTGCCAGCAGCCAAGATGCGGCCCAGGGCTCCTACGAGCAGTACTTC. This gives the protein CASSQDAAQGSYEQYF.